The 6 T cell receptor beta chains listed next were all sequenced from one sample in a study of T cell repertoires in aging, cancer and after chemotherapy. TCR beta rearrangements were amplified from peripheral blood genomic DNA. TRB rearrangements spanning V, D and J were amplified using mixed TRB-A/B primers. A single record per CDR3 protein comes from TCRdb applying MiXCR to the multiplex PCR reads. The table shows 10,000 or so distinct CDR3 sequences, with less than 30% occurring only once. The specimen was blood. The origin of the receptors is a human donor in good health.

The chain is built from TRBV6-5 and TRBJ2-5; TRBD2 might be the D (6 bases). With 4 bases removed from V and 4 bases from J, the gap between germline ends came to 10 bases. Germline CDR1 is MNHEY and CDR2 is SVGAGI. There are 13 residues in the CDR3. The CDR3, as DNA: TGTGCCAGCAGTTTCGGGGGTCTAGAGACCCAGTACTTC. Its protein is CASSFGGLETQYF.

The table lists this clonotype with a few counts. The chain joins TRBV12-3 or TRBV12-4 to TRBJ2-3, with D unresolved. This CDR3 is 14 amino acids long. V gave up 8 bases and J gave up 1 base, with 13 bases separating them. The chain's CDR3 is CASLTGRGTDTQYF. DNA of the CDR3: TGTGCCAGCCTCACTGGGCGCGGCACAGATACGCAGTATTTT.

The V gene is TRBV29-1, the J gene TRBJ1-2, with TRBD1 matching over 8 bases. The CDR3 totals 12 residues. J gave up 7 bases and V 7 bases, and 8 bases lay outside the gene matches. Germline V gene lookup returns CDR1 SQVTM and CDR2 ANQGSEA. The CDR3 DNA follows: TGCAGCGCTTGGACAGGGCTGGGTGGCTACACCTTC. Its translation is CSAWTGLGGYTF.

The J gene is TRBJ2-3, the V gene TRBV7-9, with D perhaps matching TRBD1 or TRBD2 (5 bases each). The CDR3 runs to 15 residues. Germline CDR1 SEHNR, CDR2 FQNEAQ (reference sequence). V lost 8 bases and J 6 bases, leaving 21 bases between the germline ends. The CDR3 here is CASSWGLKDGDTQYF. CDR3 nucleotide sequence: TGTGCCAGCTCGTGGGGGTTAAAGGACGGGGATACGCAGTATTTT.

V usage is TRBV27 and J usage is TRBJ2-7; 11 nucleotides align to TRBD1. Germline CDR1 is MNHEY and CDR2 is SMNVEV (reference sequence). V was pared by 0 bases and J by 3 bases, with 4 bases of the junction left unmatched. The CDR3 totals 16 residues. The DNA of the CDR3 is TGTGCCAGCAGTTTATCAACCGGGACAGGGGGCTACGAGCAGTACTTC. Amino acids: CASSLSTGTGGYEQYF.

V is TRBV7-9 and J is TRBJ2-1, with 12 bases aligning to TRBD2. Germline lookup yields CDR1 SEHNR and CDR2 FQNEAQ (reference sequence). The V and J ends lost 7 bases and 0 bases, in that order; junction bases with no gene match: 13. The CDR3 is made up of 19 amino acids. CDR3 bases: TGTGCCAGCACGGGAACTAGCGGGAGGCAACAAAGCTCCTACAATGAGCAGTTCTTC. Translated: CASTGTSGRQQSSYNEQFF.